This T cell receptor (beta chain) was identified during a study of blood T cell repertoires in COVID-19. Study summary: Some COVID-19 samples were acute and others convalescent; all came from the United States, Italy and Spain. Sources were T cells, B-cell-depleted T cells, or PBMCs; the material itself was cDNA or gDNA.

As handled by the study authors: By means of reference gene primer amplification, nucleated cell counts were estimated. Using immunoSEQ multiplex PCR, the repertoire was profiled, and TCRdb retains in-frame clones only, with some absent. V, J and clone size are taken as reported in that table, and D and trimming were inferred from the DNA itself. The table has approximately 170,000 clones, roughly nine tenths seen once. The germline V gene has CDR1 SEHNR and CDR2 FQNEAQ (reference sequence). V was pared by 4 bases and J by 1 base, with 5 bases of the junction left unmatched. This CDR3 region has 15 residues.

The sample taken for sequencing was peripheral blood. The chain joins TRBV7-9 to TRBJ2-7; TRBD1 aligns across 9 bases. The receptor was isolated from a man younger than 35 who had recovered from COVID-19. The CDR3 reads CASSSGQGRSYEQYF. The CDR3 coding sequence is TGTGCCAGCAGCTCAGGACAGGGGAGGTCCTACGAGCAGTACTTC.